This TCR beta chain comes out of a study of cytomegalovirus exposure and HLA in healthy donors. Assay used: immunoSEQ multiplex PCR; TCRdb lists only in-frame clones, some missing. The data show under 75,000 clones, with 85% to 95% seen just once and over 6.5% held by the top ten. The V end lost 9 bases, the J end lost 1 base, and 16 bases lay between the germline ends. The CDR3 totals 15 residues. Germline CDR1 reads SGDLS; CDR2 reads YYNGEE. V is TRBV9 and J is TRBJ2-2; D gene uncertain. This sequence originates from a woman younger than 35 in good health and CMV-seropositive. The sequenced sample consisted of PBMCs. The CDR3 is CATRAGAQNTGELFF. CDR3 DNA sequence: TGTGCCACCCGCGCCGGAGCGCAGAACACCGGGGAGCTGTTTTTT.